This entry describes one T cell receptor (beta chain). Its antigen is not known. The extraction recovered at least 5 micrograms of total RNA per sample. The data were taken from a study of blood T cells in healthy people across ages. Study-level results: Naive T cell percentage strongly correlated with TCR beta diversity. CMV status of donors was not determined, possibly confounding expanded clonotype changes. Per million T cells, TCR beta diversity dropped about linearly as age rose.

Germline V gene lookup returns CDR1 LGHDT and CDR2 YNNKEL (reference sequence). The CDR3 totals 15 residues. The V segment lost 6 bases and the J segment 3 bases; nucleotides outside the gene matches: 8. Alongside a J-beta primer mix, a sample-barcoded 5' primer served in a second PCR lasting roughly 6 to 11 cycles. TCRdb re-called the 5' RACE reads through MiXCR, storing one row per CDR3 protein. The profile shows 850,000 to 950,000 distinct CDR3 sequences, roughly 26% of them singletons. The receptor comes from a woman of 80 years or more in good health. What was sequenced was blood. This rearrangement joins TRBV3-1 to TRBJ1-5; the match to TRBD1 covers 7 bases. The CDR3 DNA reads TGTGCCAGCAGTACGACAGGGTCTAACAATCAGCCCCAGCATTTT. As protein: CASSTTGSNNQPQHF.